The 22 T cell receptor beta chains in this list originate from one sample, sequenced in a study of T cells after yellow fever vaccination. TCRdb processed the 5' RACE reads anew with MiXCR; each CDR3 protein has one entry. Among more than 110,000 distinct CDR3 sequences listed, around 6.3% were seen once. The sample consisted of CD4+ T cells sorted from PBMCs, taken 10 days after the yellow fever booster vaccination. The receptors derive from a man aged 30 to 45 who received the YFV17D yellow fever vaccine.

V gene TRBV11-2 combines with J gene TRBJ2-1, with D hard to call. Germline assignment: CDR1 SGHAT and CDR2 FQNNGV. The CDR3 extends over 16 amino acids. V lost 1 base to trimming and J lost 0 bases, with 10 bases between them. The CDR3 nucleotides are TGTGCCAGCAGCTTAGGGCAGGTTATCTCCTACAATGAGCAGTTCTTC. This translates into CASSLGQVISYNEQFF.

At least ten counts were recorded for this clonotype. V usage is TRBV18 and J usage is TRBJ2-6, with 7 bases aligning to TRBD2. The length of the CDR3 is 17 residues. Trimming removed 2 bases from V and 0 bases from J; junction bases left unmatched: 4. Germline loops: CDR1 KGHSH, CDR2 LQKENI. CDR3 amino acids: CASSPWGGSSGANVLTF. CDR3 in DNA: TGTGCCAGCTCACCATGGGGGGGGTCCTCTGGGGCCAACGTCCTGACTTTC. Using reference TRBV18 and TRBJ2-6 for the parts outside the CDR3, the full variable domain is NAGVMQNPRHLVRRRGQEARLRCSPMKGHSHVYWYRQLPEEGLKFMVYLQKENIIDESGMPKERFSAEFPKEGPSILRIQQVVRGDSAAYFCASSPWGGSSGANVLTFGAGSRLTVL.

This clonotype was recorded many times. The chain carries TRBV7-7 and TRBJ2-1, with 7 bases identical to TRBD1. Per germline, CDR1 SSHAT and CDR2 FNYEAQ (reference sequence). This CDR3 is built from 14 residues. The V and J ends lost 4 bases and 1 base, in that order; junction bases with no gene match: 1. CDR3 region: CASSSGQSYNEQFF. The CDR3 DNA reads TGTGCCAGCAGCTCGGGACAGTCCTACAATGAGCAGTTCTTC. The full variable domain, with the rest looked up from reference TRBV7-7 and TRBJ2-1, is GAGVSQSPRYKVTKRGQDVTLRCDPISSHATLYWYQQALGQGPEFLTYFNYEAQPDKSGLPSDRFSAERPEGSISTLTIQRTEQRDSAMYRCASSSGQSYNEQFFGPGTRLTVL.

In this sample, this clonotype turned up many times. The rearrangement joins TRBV15 to TRBJ1-1; D might be TRBD1 (5 bases). The CDR3 loop spans 14 amino acids. V lost 3 bases to trimming and J lost 5 bases, with 13 bases between them. Germline lookup yields CDR1 LNHNV and CDR2 YYDKDF (reference sequence). This chain's CDR3 is CATSRETEGTEAFF. CDR3 DNA: TGTGCCACCAGCAGGGAGACAGAGGGAACTGAAGCTTTCTTT.

This clonotype was observed many times. The chain couples TRBV20-1 to TRBJ2-3; D might be TRBD1 (5 bases). Trimming stripped 1 base from V and 6 bases from J, with 11 bases between. CDR3 size: 13 residues. The V gene's germline CDR1 is DFQATT and CDR2 SNEGSKA (reference sequence). CDR3 amino acids: CSARGTGQDTQYF. The DNA for the CDR3 is TGCAGTGCTAGAGGAACAGGTCAGGATACGCAGTATTTT.

This clonotype was seen at least ten times. The chain carries TRBV10-1 and TRBJ2-7, with D maybe TRBD1 (6 bases). Germline lookup yields CDR1 WNHNN and CDR2 SYGVQD (reference sequence). CDR3 length: 14 amino acids. V was trimmed by 0 bases and J by 3 bases, leaving 9 bases between them. The CDR3 coding sequence is TGCGCCAGCAGTGAGTCCACAGGGAACTACGAGCAGTACTTC. This encodes CASSESTGNYEQYF.

This clonotype was counted many times. The chain employs TRBV3-1 and TRBJ2-2, with no clear D. The germline V gene encodes CDR1 LGHDT and CDR2 YNNKEL (reference sequence). The CDR3 is 13 amino acids. V lost 1 base to trimming and J lost 7 bases, with 7 bases between them. The CDR3 DNA reads as TGTGCCAGCAGCCAAGGTCTCCTCGGGGAGCTGTTTTTT. Its protein is CASSQGLLGELFF.

This clonotype was found many times. V gene TRBV5-6 combines with J gene TRBJ2-7; 8 positions agree with TRBD1. V trimming: 1 base; J trimming: 3 bases; junction bases outside the gene matches: 9. This CDR3 is 16 amino acids long. CDR1 and CDR2 (germline): SGHDT, YYEEEE. This CDR3 is CASSLYPGQAYYEQYF. CDR3 DNA: TGTGCCAGCAGCTTGTACCCGGGACAGGCTTACTACGAGCAGTACTTC.

This clonotype occurred many times. The CDR3, as DNA: TGTGCCAGCAGCTTAACGGCGGGAGTTGGCACAGATACGCAGTATTTT. Its translation is CASSLTAGVGTDTQYF. This sequence joins TRBV7-2 and TRBJ2-3, with 7 positions matching TRBD2. The CDR3 covers 16 residues. V gave up 2 bases and J gave up 1 base; unmatched junction bases: 6. Germline CDR1 is SGHTA and CDR2 is FQGNSA.

The sample holds many counts of this clonotype. The chain has TRBV20-1 and TRBJ2-3, with 8 bases identical to TRBD1. V lost 0 bases, J lost 5 bases, and 7 bases stayed unmatched. In germline, CDR1 is DFQATT, CDR2 SNEGSKA (reference sequence). CDR3 size: 15 residues. CDR3 region: CSARDPRGPGDTQYF. Written as DNA, the CDR3 is TGCAGTGCTAGAGACCCCAGGGGGCCGGGAGATACGCAGTATTTT.

This clonotype was counted ten times or more. This chain connects TRBV20-1 to TRBJ2-3; D is undetermined. The CDR3 is 13 residues long. Germline loops: CDR1 DFQATT, CDR2 SNEGSKA (reference sequence). This CDR3 is CGFRVTSTDTQYF. Here the CDR3 DNA reads TGCGGGTTTCGGGTAACTAGCACAGATACGCAGTATTTT.

This clonotype was observed many times. The chain uses TRBV5-1 and TRBJ2-3; D perhaps matches TRBD2 (6 bases). This CDR3 region has 16 residues. V was clipped by 0 bases and J by 5 bases, with 16 bases between them. Germline CDR1 and CDR2: SGHRS and YFSETQ. The CDR3 DNA is TGCGCCAGCAGCTTGGCCATCACGGGAGTGAAAGATACGCAGTATTTT. Its translation: CASSLAITGVKDTQYF.

The rearrangement links TRBV7-2 to TRBJ2-7; D possibly corresponds to TRBD1 (6 bases). The CDR3 runs to 14 residues. V shed 7 bases and J shed 3 bases, with 16 bases lying between them. Per germline, CDR1 SGHTA and CDR2 FQGNSA. The CDR3 region has the DNA TGTGCCAGCACCCTAAGGGGGAGTGACTACGAGCAGTACTTC. Translation: CASTLRGSDYEQYF.

This clonotype has ten or more counts. The rearrangement links TRBV3-1 to TRBJ1-4; D possibly corresponds to TRBD1 (5 bases). Trimming took off 0 bases at V and 8 bases at J, with 13 bases between the two ends. Germline V gives CDR1 LGHDT, CDR2 YNNKEL (reference sequence). The CDR3 loop spans 15 amino acids. CDR3: CASSQDPQGREKLFF. CDR3 nucleotide sequence: TGTGCCAGCAGCCAAGATCCCCAGGGTCGAGAAAAACTGTTTTTT.

This clonotype was recorded many times. The gene calls are TRBV7-2 and TRBJ2-2, with TRBD2 matching over 10 bases. This CDR3 comprises 15 residues. Trimming removed 6 bases from V and 5 bases from J; junction bases left unmatched: 6. Germline V gene sequence: CDR1 SGHTA, CDR2 FQGNSA. The CDR3 DNA sequence: TGTGCCAGCAGGTCTAGCGGGAGACGGACCGGGGAGCTGTTTTTT. Translated, it gives CASRSSGRRTGELFF.

This clonotype was seen at least ten times. The V and J genes are TRBV20-1 and TRBJ1-2, with 10 bases lining up with TRBD1. Looked up from germline, CDR1 is DFQATT and CDR2 is SNEGSKA (reference sequence). With 5 bases clipped from V and 3 bases from J, the junction kept 12 bases outside the gene matches. This CDR3 has 16 amino acids. The CDR3, as DNA: TGCAGTGCTGGGTCGACAGGGGGCGCGTCTTACTATGGCTACACCTTC. Its translation: CSAGSTGGASYYGYTF.

This chain uses TRBV10-3 with TRBJ2-7, with D tentatively TRBD1 (6 bases). Germline lookup yields CDR1 ENHRY and CDR2 SYGVKD. The CDR3 covers 15 residues. With 10 bases removed from V and 3 bases from J, the gap between germline ends came to 22 bases. CDR3 sequence: CATKRARGEDYEQYF. The DNA of the CDR3 is TGTGCCACCAAGAGGGCCAGGGGTGAAGACTACGAGCAGTACTTC.

There are many counts of this clonotype. V usage is TRBV12-3 or TRBV12-4 and J usage is TRBJ2-5; D remains ambiguous. Trimming shortened V by 7 bases and J by 3 bases, and 15 bases separated the two germline ends. This CDR3 region has 14 residues. In DNA, the CDR3 is TGTGCCAGCAAACCCCTGGTCCGGGAAGAGACCCAGTACTTC. Encoded protein: CASKPLVREETQYF.

V and J are TRBV6-1 and TRBJ2-2; maybe TRBD1 (5 bases). This CDR3 spans 14 amino acids. Trimming left V 4 bases short and J 2 bases short, with 8 bases between. CDR1 is MNHNS and CDR2 is SASEGT in the germline V gene. The CDR3 is CASSVRENTGELFF. CDR3 in DNA: TGTGCCAGCAGTGTCAGGGAAAACACCGGGGAGCTGTTTTTT.

The table lists this clonotype with many counts. The rearrangement links TRBV5-4 to TRBJ2-1, with TRBD2 matching 11 bases. Germline CDR1 reads SGHNT; CDR2 reads YYREEE (reference sequence). J gave up 0 bases and V 7 bases, and 9 bases lay outside the gene matches. This CDR3 has 17 amino acids. As DNA, the CDR3 is TGTGCCAGCCAGAAGAATAGCGGGAGGGCCTCCTACAATGAGCAGTTCTTC. It is translated as CASQKNSGRASYNEQFF.

This clonotype was seen ten or more times. V usage is TRBV5-6 and J usage is TRBJ2-7; D perhaps matches TRBD1 (5 bases). This CDR3 has 12 amino acids. From germline, CDR1 is SGHDT and CDR2 YYEEEE. The ends were cut back, 2 bases at V and 4 bases at J, with 7 bases in the middle. This chain's CDR3 is CASSLPGYEQYF. In DNA form, the CDR3 reads TGTGCCAGCAGCTTACCAGGGTACGAGCAGTACTTC. The whole variable domain, remainder taken from reference TRBV5-6 and TRBJ2-7, is DAGVTQSPTHLIKTRGQQVTLRCSPKSGHDTVSWYQQALGQGPQFIFQYYEEEERQRGNFPDRFSGHQFPNYSSELNVNALLLGDSALYLCASSLPGYEQYFGPGTRLTVT.

Worth noting for this clonotype: A much larger clonotype is one base distant, so this may be a read error. The genes are TRBV7-3 and TRBJ2-1; D might be TRBD1 or TRBD2, each matching 5 bases. The CDR3 runs to 15 residues. Per germline, CDR1 SGHTA and CDR2 FQGTGA. The CDR3 coding sequence is TGTACCAGCAGCCCCCGGGACGGGTTCTACAATGAGCAGTTCTTC. As protein: CTSSPRDGFYNEQFF.